This TCR beta chain was obtained from a study of glioma-infiltrating T cells after dendritic cell vaccination. Regarding the study as a whole: Estimated pretreatment TIL content predicted outcome after dendritic cell vaccination. No direct clonality-survival link was found; a diverse polyclonal response may matter. Only a small number of patients had complete blood and tumor samples.

Profiled with immunoSEQ multiplex PCR; TCRdb holds only in-frame clones, not every one. The repertoire includes about 49,000 clones, over 75% of them detected once, and about an eighth sits in the top ten. In regard to this clone: Its antigen is as yet unknown.

CDR1 is SGHRS and CDR2 is YFSETQ in the germline V gene. The CDR3 has 15 residues. The V end was cut by 3 bases, the J end by 5 bases, with 14 bases between. Source: blood, taken before dendritic cell vaccination. The TCR comes from a human donor with glioblastoma. The chain joins TRBV5-1 to TRBJ2-2, with D maybe TRBD1 (5 bases). The CDR3 region has the DNA TGCGCCAGCAGCTATCTGGGGCAAATGACCGGGGAGCTGTTTTTT. Its translation: CASSYLGQMTGELFF. The full variable domain, completed using reference TRBV5-1 and TRBJ2-2, is KAGVTQTPRYLIKTRGQQVTLSCSPISGHRSVSWYQQTPGQGLQFLFEYFSETQRNKGNFPGRFSGRQFSNSRSEMNVSTLELGDSALYLCASSYLGQMTGELFFGEGSRLTVL.